This is a list of T cell receptor beta chains from one sample in a study of metastatic and nonmetastatic thyroid tumors. TCRdb re-clonotyped the PCR reads via MiXCR. The table shows about 47,000 clones, with 24% occurring only once. The source material was blood. These receptors all come from a male donor with papillary thyroid cancer or a benign thyroid nodule (not recorded which). Some clones in this sample may be carry-over from other donors' samples. Each CDR3 is given with its conserved first and last residue. Each record gives: J gene, D gene, V gene, clone size, CDR3 DNA, CDR3 protein. The D gene is left open where the match is weak. Rows may omit the clone size; those that give it use once, few, many or a size class.

TRBJ2-7,.,TRBV19,.,TGTGCCAGTAGGCCCACCAGCGGCTCCTACGAGCAGTACTTC,CASRPTSGSYEQYF
TRBJ2-1,TRBD2,TRBV12-3/TRBV12-4,.,TGTGCCAGCAGTTTACTAGCGGGAGGTTTCAATGAGCAGTTCTTC,CASSLLAGGFNEQFF
TRBJ2-2,.,TRBV28,many,TGTGCCAGCATTCACGCCAACACCGGGGAGCTGTTTTTT,CASIHANTGELFF
TRBJ1-2,TRBD1,TRBV20-1,once,TGCAGTGCTAGGGATCAACAGGGGCGTGGTGGCTACACCTTC,CSARDQQGRGGYTF
TRBJ2-1,.,TRBV9,many,TGTGCCAGCAGCCTCCGGGACTCTATCAATGAGCAGTTCTTC,CASSLRDSINEQFF
TRBJ1-4,.,TRBV30,.,TGTGCCTGGGACTCATCCGGGGGGGCGAGTGAAAAACTGTTTTTT,CAWDSSGGASEKLFF
TRBJ2-1,TRBD2,TRBV5-1,many,TGCGCCAGCAGCCCACCCCTAGCGGGAGTGGGCAATGAGCAGTTCTTC,CASSPPLAGVGNEQFF
TRBJ2-7,TRBD2,TRBV3-1,many,TGTGCCAGCAGCCGGGGCTCTAGCGGGAGTGTTATCGAGCAGTACTTC,CASSRGSSGSVIEQYF
TRBJ2-5,TRBD2,TRBV6-1,many,TGTGCCAGCAACCGGGACTACGGAGAGACCCAGTACTTC,CASNRDYGETQYF
TRBJ1-2,.,TRBV28,many,TGTGCCAGCAGCTCACCCGGGAGCCCTTCTGGCTATGGCTACACCTTC,CASSSPGSPSGYGYTF
TRBJ2-2,.,TRBV6-1,few,.,CASLQLAARTPGSCFF
TRBJ1-1,.,TRBV5-1,many,TGCGCCAGCAGCTTGGGAGGCGAATTGAACACTGAAGCTTTCTTT,CASSLGGELNTEAFF
TRBJ1-2,.,TRBV4-1,many,TGCGCCAGCAGCCAAGATGGGGGGGGTAGGGGCTACACCTTC,CASSQDGGGRGYTF
TRBJ2-1,TRBD2,TRBV20-1,many,TGCAGTGCTAGAGATTTAGCGGGCCTCTACAATGAGCAGTTCTTC,CSARDLAGLYNEQFF
TRBJ2-4,.,TRBV20-1,many,TGCAGTGCGCTCTTGGTAGCCCCGGAAAACATTCAGTACTTC,CSALLVAPENIQYF
TRBJ2-7,.,TRBV18,.,TGTGCCAGCTCACCACCAGGGACCAACGAGCAGTACTTC,CASSPPGTNEQYF
TRBJ2-2,TRBD2,TRBV11-1,.,TGTGCCAACAGCTACGGCACCTTGCGGGAGGCCGGGGAGCTGTTTTTT,CANSYGTLREAGELFF
TRBJ1-2,.,TRBV4-2,.,TGTGCCAGCAGCCTTGCCCGGACCTATGGCTACACCTTC,CASSLARTYGYTF
TRBJ1-2,.,TRBV28,many,TGTGCCAGCAGTTTATCGGGGACGGGGGGCTACACCTTC,CASSLSGTGGYTF
TRBJ2-7,.,TRBV6-1,.,TGTGCCAGCAGTGAGGGTCGCAGTGAGGTCTACGAGCAGTACTTC,CASSEGRSEVYEQYF
TRBJ1-5,.,TRBV4-3,.,TGCGCCAGCAGCCAGGACGGACAGAGCAATCAGCCCCAGCATTTT,CASSQDGQSNQPQHF
TRBJ1-1,.,TRBV10-3,many,TGTGCCATCAGCGCGGCGGGGGGGGGGAACACTGAAGCTTTCTTT,CAISAAGGGNTEAFF
TRBJ2-7,.,TRBV15,.,TGTGCCACCATCAGAGGGGGGGATTTCTGCGAGCAGTACTTC,CATIRGGDFCEQYF
TRBJ1-5,.,TRBV9,many,TGTGCCAGCAGCGTAGGAAGCGACAGTAGCAATCAGCCCCAGCATTTT,CASSVGSDSSNQPQHF
TRBJ2-7,.,TRBV5-1,.,TGCGCCAGCAGCTTGGTTAATGGGTTGGGCTCCTACGAGCAGTACTTC,CASSLVNGLGSYEQYF
TRBJ2-7,.,TRBV28,.,TGTGCCAGCAGTTACCGGGACCGGGAGCAGTACTTC,CASSYRDREQYF
TRBJ1-3,.,TRBV6-1,few,TGTGCCAGCAGTGAAATGAAGGGAAGCTCTGGAAACACCATATATTTT,CASSEMKGSSGNTIYF
TRBJ2-3,.,TRBV5-4,.,TGTGCCAGCAGCCCGTATAGCACAGATACGCAGTATTTT,CASSPYSTDTQYF
TRBJ2-3,.,TRBV7-9,many,TGTGCCAGCAGCTTCAGGGAAGATACGCAGTATTTT,CASSFREDTQYF
TRBJ1-2,.,TRBV12-3/TRBV12-4,.,TGTGCCAGCAGTTTAGGTTTTAGCTACACCTTC,CASSLGFSYTF
TRBJ1-4,.,TRBV6-2/TRBV6-3,.,TGTGCCAGCAGTTACTCTAGGGCAGCTGAAACTAATGAAAAACTGTTTTTT,CASSYSRAAETNEKLFF
TRBJ1-1,.,TRBV11-2,.,TGTGCCAGCAGCTTACGTGGCAGTCACGGTAACACTGAAGCTTTCTTT,CASSLRGSHGNTEAFF
TRBJ2-7,.,TRBV20-1,many,TGCAGTGCTAGAAACCAGTTCTACGAGCAGTACTTC,CSARNQFYEQYF
TRBJ1-2,.,TRBV6-2/TRBV6-3,many,TGTGCCACCAAAAGAGGGCCTAACTATGGCTACACCTTC,CATKRGPNYGYTF
TRBJ2-3,.,TRBV5-4,many,TGTGCCAGCAGCTTGGCCTCCAGGGGCCCCTACTACAGCACAGATACGCAGTATTTT,CASSLASRGPYYSTDTQYF
TRBJ2-1,TRBD1,TRBV19,many,TGTGCCAGTAGTATAGTCCCAGGGGGAAACAATGAGCAGTTCTTC,CASSIVPGGNNEQFF
TRBJ2-7,.,TRBV11-3,many,TGTGCCAGCAGCCTTGACTACCCCTCCTACGAGCAGTACTTC,CASSLDYPSYEQYF
TRBJ2-5,.,TRBV5-8,many,TGTGCCAGCAGCTTGGGACAGGCCCAGGCAGAGACCCAGTACTTC,CASSLGQAQAETQYF
TRBJ1-1,TRBD1,TRBV10-3,few,TGTGCCATCGCTCCGACAGGGGTCACTGAAGCTTTCTTT,CAIAPTGVTEAFF
TRBJ1-2,.,TRBV6-1,.,TGTGCCATCGCAGTGGGACATTTGGATGACTACACCTTC,CAIAVGHLDDYTF
TRBJ2-1,TRBD2,TRBV5-1,many,TGCGCCAGCAGCTTGGACCGGACTAGCGAGGTTCATGAGCAGTTCTTC,CASSLDRTSEVHEQFF
TRBJ2-7,.,TRBV24-1,.,TGTGCCACCAGTGATGGAACTAGAGACGAGCAGTACTTC,CATSDGTRDEQYF
TRBJ2-6,.,TRBV6-1,many,TGTGCCAGCACGGGGGAGGTCTCTGGGGCCAACGCCCTGACTTTC,CASTGEVSGANALTF